The next 17 T cell receptor beta chains were all read from a single sample in a study of control samples from healthy donors and cancer patients. TCRdb keeps only in-frame clones here, not all; method: immunoSEQ multiplex PCR. The profile covers 85,000 to 100,000 clones, with approximately 95% appearing a single time and about 8.8% taken by the ten largest. The material sequenced was blood. The receptors come from a man between 18 and 29 years old in good health.

With respect to this clone: The identical CDR3 is also encoded by other nucleotide sequences in the sample. CDR3 amino acids: CASTDRNTEAFF. In DNA, the CDR3 is TGTGCCAGCACTGACAGGAACACTGAAGCTTTCTTT. V gene TRBV6-6 combines with J gene TRBJ1-1, with D perhaps TRBD1 (5 bases). The V gene lost 7 bases and the J gene lost 1 base, with 7 bases spanning the gap. CDR1 and CDR2 from the germline V gene are MNHNY and SVGAGI (reference sequence). This CDR3 comprises 12 residues.

This sequence joins TRBV2 and TRBJ2-7, with D perhaps TRBD1 (5 bases). This CDR3 region has 13 residues. The V end lost 5 bases, the J end lost 5 bases, and 13 bases lay between the germline ends. Germline lookup yields CDR1 SNHLY and CDR2 FYNNEI. DNA for the CDR3: TGTGCCAGCAGTTCAGGGCTCCCGGACGAGCAGTACTTC. Amino acids: CASSSGLPDEQYF.

V usage is TRBV7-9 and J usage is TRBJ1-4; 7 positions match TRBD1. Germline V CDR1 and CDR2: SEHNR, FQNEAQ (reference sequence). V was pared by 4 bases and J by 0 bases, with 5 bases of the junction left unmatched. This CDR3 spans 16 amino acids. The CDR3 protein is CASSSLGTATNEKLFF. CDR3 in DNA: TGTGCCAGCAGCTCACTAGGGACAGCAACTAATGAAAAACTGTTTTTT.

The J gene is TRBJ1-1, the V gene TRBV12-3 or TRBV12-4, with 7 bases lining up with TRBD1. The CDR3 is 12 residues long. J lost 6 bases, V lost 5 bases, and 3 bases had no gene match. The CDR3 sequence is CASSSGQAEAFF. The CDR3 DNA is TGTGCCAGCAGTAGTGGACAGGCTGAAGCTTTCTTT.

V is TRBV6-5 and J is TRBJ1-1; 9 bases are shared with TRBD1. J was trimmed by 3 bases and V by 7 bases; bases with no gene match: 6. The CDR3 sequence is 14 residues long. The germline CDR1 and CDR2 sequences are MNHEY and SVGAGI. The CDR3 here is CASIQTGGHTEAFF. Written as DNA, the CDR3 is TGTGCCAGCATACAGACAGGGGGGCACACTGAAGCTTTCTTT.

The chain is built from TRBV29-1 and TRBJ1-1; maybe TRBD1 (5 bases). The CDR3 length is 15 residues. CDR1 is SQVTM and CDR2 is ANQGSEA in the germline V gene. V was trimmed by 4 bases and J by 4 bases, leaving 19 bases between them. The CDR3 bases are TGCAGCGTTGCGAGGCAGGGCATAAGAGTCACTGAAGCTTTCTTT. It specifies CSVARQGIRVTEAFF.

The J gene is TRBJ1-4, the V gene TRBV11-2, with D perhaps matching TRBD1 (5 bases). The V and J ends lost 1 base and 8 bases respectively, with 11 bases between them. CDR3 length: 14 amino acids. CDR1 is SGHAT, CDR2 FQNNGV, per germline. The CDR3 protein is CASSLGMEGEKLFF. CDR3 coding DNA: TGTGCCAGCAGCTTAGGGATGGAGGGGGAAAAACTGTTTTTT.

The CDR3 coding sequence is TGTGCCAGCAGCCCTCGGACAGGGAGGTTTCTTCTACCCGTATATGGCTACACCTTC. Translation: CASSPRTGRFLLPVYGYTF. The rearrangement uses TRBV5-6 and TRBJ1-2, with 8 bases matching TRBD1. V shed 4 bases, J shed 5 bases, and the junction held 22 bases outside the gene matches. Germline V gene lookup returns CDR1 SGHDT and CDR2 YYEEEE. CDR3 length equals 19 residues.

The chain has TRBV10-3 and TRBJ2-1; a possible D gene is TRBD2 (5 bases). The CDR3 totals 11 residues. Trimming removed 4 bases from V and 10 bases from J, with 8 bases in between. Germline CDR1 ENHRY, CDR2 SYGVKD. The CDR3 here is CAISVEREQFF. The CDR3 DNA reads TGTGCCATCAGTGTCGAGCGGGAGCAGTTCTTC.

CDR3 nucleotide sequence: TGTGCCAGCAGCCAGAGGGGACCCGACTATGGCTACACCTTC. Translating it yields CASSQRGPDYGYTF. The chain uses TRBV27 and TRBJ1-2; D may be TRBD1 (5 bases). Germline loops: CDR1 MNHEY, CDR2 SMNVEV (reference sequence). This CDR3 spans 14 amino acids. The germline V and J ends were trimmed by 6 bases and 3 bases, with 14 bases remaining between them.

The chain employs TRBV5-1 and TRBJ1-4, with 7 bases fitting TRBD1. CDR1 and CDR2 from the germline V gene are SGHRS and YFSETQ. The CDR3 spans 17 residues. The V segment lost 0 bases and the J segment 0 bases; nucleotides outside the gene matches: 5. The DNA for the CDR3 is TGCGCCAGCAGCTTGGGACAGGGACACACAACTAATGAAAAACTGTTTTTT. Its translation is CASSLGQGHTTNEKLFF.

The chain combines TRBV9 with TRBJ2-6, with D perhaps TRBD1 or TRBD2 (5 bases each). The germline gives CDR1 SGDLS, CDR2 YYNGEE. This CDR3 has 16 amino acids. Trimming shortened V by 0 bases and J by 0 bases, and 7 bases separated the two germline ends. CDR3 DNA: TGTGCCAGCAGCGTAGGTGGGACCTCTGGGGCCAACGTCCTGACTTTC. As protein: CASSVGGTSGANVLTF.

This clone came up once. The V and J genes are TRBV5-1 and TRBJ1-5; D call uncertain. Germline CDR1 and CDR2: SGHRS and YFSETQ. The V end was cut by 2 bases, the J end by 4 bases, with 10 bases between. CDR3 length: 14 residues. The CDR3 loop is CASSFGNLNQPQHF. Written as DNA, the CDR3 is TGCGCCAGCAGCTTCGGGAACCTAAATCAGCCCCAGCATTTT.

The rearrangement uses TRBV29-1 and TRBJ2-1, with D perhaps matching TRBD2 (6 bases). The V end was cut by 7 bases, the J end by 4 bases, with 14 bases between. This CDR3 has 13 residues. Germline CDR1 and CDR2: SQVTM and ANQGSEA. The CDR3 coding sequence is TGCAGCGCTTTGGTGGGGGGTTACAATGAGCAGTTCTTC. It codes for CSALVGGYNEQFF.

The gene calls are TRBV5-1 and TRBJ2-7; TRBD2 might be the D (5 bases). The CDR3 has 13 residues. Trimming left V 1 base short and J 6 bases short, with 11 bases between. Germline CDR1 SGHRS, CDR2 YFSETQ. The chain's CDR3 is CASSLIEGGEQYF. Here the CDR3 DNA reads TGCGCCAGCAGCTTGATCGAAGGAGGCGAGCAGTACTTC.

This chain links TRBV27 with TRBJ1-4; D unresolved. Germline V gene data show CDR1 as MNHEY and CDR2 as SMNVEV (reference sequence). V shed 5 bases and J shed 8 bases, with 12 bases lying between them. The CDR3 sequence is 13 residues long. The CDR3 loop reads CASSQTRGEKLFF. As DNA, the CDR3 is TGTGCCAGCAGTCAAACAAGAGGCGAAAAACTGTTTTTT.

V gene TRBV19 combines with J gene TRBJ2-7; a weak D match, TRBD1 (5 bases). V was trimmed by 7 bases and J by 6 bases, leaving 22 bases between them. The CDR3 covers 15 residues. Germline V gene lookup returns CDR1 LNHDA and CDR2 SQIVND (reference sequence). CDR3 nucleotide sequence: TGTGCCAGTACTGAAAGGGGTGGGGCGAGTGGCGAGCAGTACTTC. It translates to CASTERGGASGEQYF.